The entry below gives a single T cell receptor beta chain sequence along with its context. The data derive from a study of CD8+ T cells in alopecia areata. About the study: Twice a day, 5 to 10 mg of oral tofacitinib was administered to treated patients.

Sequencing templates came from extracted RNA that was reverse transcribed into cDNA. Measured with immunoSEQ multiplex PCR; TCRdb has only the in-frame clones, and not every one. This table has more than 200,000 clones, around two thirds appearing once. Germline-derived CDR1 and CDR2 are SGHRS and YFSETQ. This CDR3 is built from 15 residues. V was pared by 0 bases and J by 8 bases, with 17 bases between. This sample comprised CD4+ T cells sorted from blood, obtained at week 0. This clonotype originated in a human donor with alopecia areata. The chain recombines TRBV5-1 with TRBJ1-1; tentatively, D is TRBD1 (5 bases). The DNA for the CDR3 is TGCGCCAGCAGCTTGGCTACCGGGACCGCAAGGGAAGCTTTCTTT. Its protein product is CASSLATGTAREAFF.